Listed below are T cell receptor beta chains from one sample, sequenced in a study of chemoradiotherapy in HPV16-positive cancers. Clones were read by immunoSEQ multiplex PCR, and TCRdb kept only the in-frame ones, dropping some. The sample carries tens of thousands of clones, just under 80% recorded once. Sequenced material: blood, taken from a patient who underwent chemoradiotherapy. All receptors derive from a human donor with HPV-associated anogenital cancer. Each CDR3 is given without its conserved first and last residue. Each record gives: CDR3 protein, V gene, J gene.

ASSGTLDVDTQY	TRBV5-5	TRBJ2-3
ASSDRRTNTGELF	TRBV7-2	TRBJ2-2
ASSPMTKDYNEQF	TRBV7-9	TRBJ2-1
ASSSTQISYEQY	TRBV11-2	TRBJ2-7
ASSKTFSYEQY	TRBV2	TRBJ2-7
ASSGQDSPLH	TRBV19	TRBJ1-6
ASSGWTGQSEAF	TRBV7-9	TRBJ1-1
ASTGTVLHANTGELF	TRBV2	TRBJ2-2
ASRADIGTGELF	TRBV6-1	TRBJ2-2
ASVGVGYGYT	TRBV5-1	TRBJ1-2
ASSREPGNTGELF	TRBV5-1	TRBJ2-2
ASSTGLPNTEAF	TRBV6-5	TRBJ1-1
ASSPMTRTSGYT	TRBV27	TRBJ1-2
ASSSRQDTGELF	TRBV21-1	TRBJ2-2
ASSLRIQETQY	TRBV7-6	TRBJ2-5
ASSLGDRGTYNEQF	TRBV5-1	TRBJ2-1
ASSTTGSSYEQY	TRBV6-5	TRBJ2-7
ASRDRSTNEKLF	TRBV5-1	TRBJ1-4
ASSLIDDGNYEQY	TRBV7-2	TRBJ2-7
ASDERSTYNEQF	TRBV2	TRBJ2-1
ASSNRGGANYGYT	TRBV6-5	TRBJ1-2
ASSLAGGGVYNEQF	TRBV7-2	TRBJ2-1
ASSVGPGLETQY	TRBV9	TRBJ2-5
ASSTGGQEAF	TRBV7-9	TRBJ1-1
ASSYSTQNVEQY	TRBV6-6	TRBJ2-7
ATKGQGASYEQY	TRBV12-5	TRBJ2-7
SVTGGTDTQY	TRBV29-1	TRBJ2-3
ASRQGVSTDTQY	TRBV2	TRBJ2-3
ASRLDRAITDTQY	TRBV7-3	TRBJ2-3
ASSGVGGGYT	TRBV7-2	TRBJ1-2
ASSPSTGGTEAF	TRBV19	TRBJ1-1
ASGAQTNTEAF	TRBV2	TRBJ1-1
ASRALAGEETQY	TRBV10-2	TRBJ2-5
ASRVRQGARETQY	TRBV2	TRBJ2-5
ASSQDPDQETQY	TRBV14	TRBJ2-5
ASSVSPGQEGGYT	TRBV7-3	TRBJ1-2
ASSLADRIDFE	TRBV7-8	TRBJ1-1
ASSYQVSRTDTQY	TRBV6-5	TRBJ2-3
ASSLNREFHNEQF	TRBV11-2	TRBJ2-1
ASSPHTAFGSPLH	TRBV14	TRBJ1-6
SARRGDGYT	TRBV20-1	TRBJ1-2
SGVGRIDDEQY	TRBV29-1	TRBJ2-7
ASSLRRTRGLTGELF	TRBV7-2	TRBJ2-2
ASSPGQGVPDTQY	TRBV6-4	TRBJ2-3
AISWDSTNSPLH	TRBV10-3	TRBJ1-6
ASSKLAVTYNEQF	TRBV7-6	TRBJ2-1
ASTGSSYEQY	TRBV6-5	TRBJ2-7
ASSLELFGTGELF	TRBV5-4	TRBJ2-2
ASSMEIYSNQPQH	TRBV19	TRBJ1-5
ASSIAVGRLTETQY	TRBV19	TRBJ2-5
ASSLGGGSNQPQH	TRBV7-2	TRBJ1-5
ASSESDRATYGYT	TRBV25-1	TRBJ1-2
ASSLAGTYEQY	TRBV7-9	TRBJ2-7
ASSDTGLRNTEAF	TRBV9	TRBJ1-1
ASSLLGQGSGELF	TRBV7-9	TRBJ2-2